Only one count was recorded for the clone carrying this T cell receptor beta chain. The entry originates in a study of early T cells in non-severe SARS-CoV-2 infection. The wider study: Bulk RNA isolated from unsorted whole blood underwent sequencing; chains were not paired.

Germline assignment: CDR1 ENHRY and CDR2 SYGVKD. This CDR3 comprises 15 residues. The ends were cut back, 0 bases at V and 1 base at J, with 9 bases in the middle. Attachment of unique molecular identifiers was made to individual cDNA molecules. TCRdb passed the 5' RACE reads through MiXCR, listing each CDR3 protein once. The sample shows about 61,000 distinct CDR3 sequences, 8% to 10% of them seen only once. This clonotype was sampled from an adult who was a healthcare worker with PCR-confirmed SARS-CoV-2 infection or an uninfected control (not recorded which). Source material: whole blood. The V call is TRBV10-3, the J call TRBJ2-5, with D maybe TRBD2 (5 bases). This CDR3 is CAISESSGVQETQYF. The DNA of the CDR3 is TGTGCCATCAGTGAGTCCTCCGGGGTCCAAGAGACCCAGTACTTC.